Each of the 12 T cell receptor gamma chains below was sequenced from the same sample in a study of gamma-delta T cells after stem cell transplantation. TCRdb re-processed the RT-PCR reads using CATT. This sample has about 1,800 gamma-chain clones, with approximately 2% found just once. Sequenced: gamma-delta T cells. The receptor set was obtained from a human donor. It is not recorded whose cells these are; they may come from a transplant donor.

The V call is TRGV2, the J call TRGJP2. The CDR3 length is 15 residues. V shed 0 bases, J shed 2 bases, and the junction held 3 bases outside the gene matches. Germline lookup yields CDR1 EGSNGY and CDR2 YDSYNSKV. The CDR3 sequence: CATWDGLSSDWIKTF. The CDR3 DNA sequence: TGTGCCACCTGGGACGGGCTCAGTAGTGATTGGATCAAGACGTTT.

Sample share makes this clone medium-sized. The CDR3, as DNA: TGTGCCACCTGGGACAGGCCCAATTATTATAAGAAACTCTTT. Its protein product is CATWDRPNYYKKLF. The chain couples TRGV3 to TRGJ1 or TRGJ2. The trim removed 0 bases at V and 1 base at J, leaving 3 bases unmatched. In germline, CDR1 is VTNTFY, CDR2 YDVSTARD (reference sequence). The CDR3 loop spans 14 amino acids.

Only a few counts were recorded for this clone. This may be a read error, as it is one base from a much larger clone. V usage is TRGV9 and J usage is TRGJP. This CDR3 has 19 amino acids. Germline assignment: CDR1 GITISATS and CDR2 ISYDGTV (reference sequence). The chain's CDR3 is CALWEVDPGDQLDKKIKVF. The CDR3 coding sequence is TGTGCCTTGTGGGAGGTGGACCCGGGGGATCAGTTGGACAAAAAAATCAAGGTATTT.

Comments on this clone: The protein that TCRdb holds for this DNA derives from a much larger clone and differs from the translated DNA at residue 14, which likely indicates a read error; the protein shown here is translated from the DNA. The chain carries TRGV2 and TRGJP2. The CDR3 runs 16 residues. Germline V lookup: CDR1 EGSNGY, CDR2 YDSYNSKV. CDR3 in amino acids: CATWDGPKSSDWIETF. Written as DNA, the CDR3 is TGTGCCACCTGGGACGGGCCGAAAAGTAGTGATTGGATCGAGACGTTT.

This clone was detected a few times. J is TRGJ1 or TRGJ2 and V is TRGV9. V shed 0 bases and J 13 bases; nucleotides not matched to a gene: 12. CDR1 is GITISATS and CDR2 is ISYDGTV in the germline V gene (reference sequence). This CDR3 contains 13 residues. The CDR3 is CALWEVPSSRKLF. The CDR3 DNA follows: TGTGCCTTGTGGGAGGTGCCGAGTTCTCGTAAACTCTTT.

Sample share makes this clone medium-sized (0.01 to 0.1%). The rearrangement uses TRGV9 and TRGJP. J lost 9 bases, V lost 5 bases, and 7 bases had no gene match. This CDR3 is built from 15 residues. The V gene's germline CDR1 is GITISATS and CDR2 ISYDGTV (reference sequence). CDR3 loop: CALWGRGLGKKIKVF. CDR3 coding DNA: TGTGCCTTGTGGGGGAGAGGGTTGGGCAAAAAAATCAAGGTATTT.

By share of the sample, this clone is medium-sized. The chain employs TRGV9 and TRGJP. In germline, CDR1 is GITISATS, CDR2 ISYDGTV (reference sequence). With 0 bases clipped from V and 7 bases from J, the junction kept 3 bases outside the gene matches. The CDR3 is 16 amino acids. The CDR3, as DNA: TGTGCCTTGTGGGAGGTGAATGAGTTGGGCAAAAAAATCAAGGTATTT. Protein sequence: CALWEVNELGKKIKVF.

About this clone: TCRdb's protein for this DNA is that of a much larger clone and differs from the translation at residue 5, likely a read error; the protein shown is the DNA translation. This chain joins TRGV9 and TRGJP. J gave up 4 bases and V 4 bases, and 4 bases lay outside the gene matches. CDR3 length: 16 amino acids. Germline assignment: CDR1 GITISATS and CDR2 ISYDGTV (reference sequence). The CDR3: CALWDAQELGKKIKVF. CDR3 DNA sequence: TGTGCCTTGTGGGATGCACAAGAGTTGGGCAAAAAAATCAAGGTATTT.

This clone is labeled as medium-sized. J is TRGJ1 or TRGJ2 and V is TRGV2. The CDR3 length is 13 residues. Germline CDR1 is EGSNGY and CDR2 is YDSYNSKV. Trimming took 0 bases from V and 5 from J; bases not matched to a gene: 4. In DNA form, the CDR3 reads TGTGCCACCTGGGACGGGCAGAATTATAAGAAACTCTTT. It translates to CATWDGQNYKKLF.

This clone has only a few counts. TCRdb's protein, taken from a much larger clone, differs from this DNA's translation at residue 13, likely owing to a read error; the protein displayed comes from the DNA. CDR3 in DNA: TGTGCCACCTGGGACAGGCAGAGGTTATATTATAAGAGACTGTTT. Its protein is CATWDRQRLYYKRLF. V usage is TRGV3 and J usage is TRGJ1 or TRGJ2. Looked up from germline, CDR1 is VTNTFY and CDR2 is YDVSTARD (reference sequence). CDR3 length equals 15 residues.

By share, this clone ranks as large. The chain is built from TRGV4 and TRGJ1 or TRGJ2. Germline V CDR1 and CDR2: EGSTGY, YDSYTSSV. The length of the CDR3 is 11 residues. With 9 bases clipped from V and 0 bases from J, the junction kept 2 bases outside the gene matches. The CDR3: CATTNYYKKLF. The CDR3 DNA reads TGTGCCACCACGAATTATTATAAGAAACTCTTT.

By its share, this clone is medium-sized. It differs at one base from a far larger clone, so likely a read error. The same CDR3 also results from other DNA sequences found in this sample. This chain joins TRGV9 and TRGJP. Germline-derived CDR1 and CDR2 are GITISATS and ISYDGTV (reference sequence). V was clipped by 0 bases and J by 7 bases; unmatched bases: 3. This CDR3 region has 16 residues. This CDR3 is CALWEVHELGKKIKVF. CDR3 nucleotides: TGTGCCTTGTGGGAGGTGCACGAGTTGGGCAAAAAAATCAAGGTATTT.